These T cell receptor beta chains were read from a single sample in a study of vaccination and CD4 T cells after COVID-19. No antigen has been assigned to these receptors. In TCRdb, the PCR reads were re-called with MiXCR into one record per CDR3 protein. The data hold about 11,000 distinct CDR3 sequences, with approximately 53% observed a single time. The material sequenced was CD4+ T cells from blood, cultured in vitro. The receptors were gathered from a human donor who had recovered from COVID-19. Both conserved end residues are part of each CDR3. The D gene is left open where the match is weak. Size tells how often a clone was seen (once, few, many) or the class of an expanded clone, and some rows leave it out.

v_gene	j_gene	d_gene	abundance	CDR3aa	CDR3nt
TRBV21-1	TRBJ1-5	.	few	CASSKGPQHF	TGTGCCAGCAGCAAAGGCCCCCAGCATTTT
TRBV3-1	TRBJ1-6	TRBD1	.	CASSHEGAIGDSPLHF	TGTGCCAGCAGCCATGAGGGGGCGATTGGGGATTCACCCCTCCACTTT
TRBV6-2/TRBV6-3	TRBJ2-2	.	medium-sized	CASSYSPEGSGELFF	TGTGCCAGCAGTTACTCCCCCGAGGGTAGCGGGGAGCTGTTTTTT
TRBV6-1	TRBJ2-4	.	.	CASSNGPGNIQYF	TGTGCCAGCAGTAACGGTCCTGGAAACATTCAGTACTTC
TRBV4-3	TRBJ2-6	.	.	CASSQGTAGGANVLTF	TGCGCCAGCAGCCAAGGAACGGCCGGCGGGGCCAACGTCCTGACTTTC
TRBV24-1	TRBJ2-7	.	.	CATSDSGAGLYEQYF	TGTGCCACCAGTGATTCGGGGGCAGGGCTCTACGAGCAGTACTTC
TRBV10-3	TRBJ1-1	.	few	CAISVDTEAFF	TGTGCCATCAGTGTGGACACTGAAGCTTTCTTT
TRBV9	TRBJ1-5	TRBD1	.	CASSVGTGEWPQHF	TGTGCCAGCAGCGTCGGGACAGGGGAATGGCCCCAGCATTTT
TRBV6-2/TRBV6-3	TRBJ1-5	.	few	CASSYSGGNQPQHF	TGTGCCAGCAGTTACTCGGGGGGCAATCAGCCCCAGCATTTT
TRBV30	TRBJ2-1	.	.	CAWSASGVGPFF	TGTGCCTGGAGTGCCTCAGGGGTGGGTCCGTTCTTC